These 20 T cell receptor beta chains came from one sample sequenced in a study of patients and donors after allogeneic stem cell transplantation. TCRdb processed the RT-PCR reads anew with MiXCR; each CDR3 protein has one entry. The profile shows tens of thousands of distinct CDR3 sequences, around 5% of them singletons. The sample taken for sequencing was blood, either unsorted or a sorted T cell fraction (not recorded which). Source of these receptors: a human donor who was either an allogeneic HSCT recipient or a stem cell or donor lymphocyte infusion donor (not recorded which). It is not recorded whose cells these are; they may come from a transplant donor.

There are a few counts of this clonotype. This sequence joins TRBV12-2 and TRBJ1-5. TRBV12-2 is deemed a pseudogene. The length of the CDR3 is 19 residues. The CDR3 is CASRGPGLKGFIRNQPQHF. Written as DNA, the CDR3 is TGTGCAAGTCGTGGGCCGGGACTGAAAGGTTTTATCCGCAATCAGCCCCAGCATTTT.

This clonotype was observed a handful of times. This sequence joins TRBV5-1 and TRBJ2-3, with 12 bases lining up with TRBD2. The CDR3 length is 17 residues. Unmatched junction bases numbered 5, after V lost 0 bases and J lost 3 bases. Germline-derived CDR1 and CDR2 are SGHRS and YFSETQ. The CDR3, as DNA: TGCGCCAGCAGCTTGGCCCCGGGGACTAGCGGGACAGATACGCAGTATTTT. Encoded protein: CASSLAPGTSGTDTQYF. The full variable domain, in which reference TRBV5-1 and TRBJ2-3 provide the parts outside the CDR3, is KAGVTQTPRYLIKTRGQQVTLSCSPISGHRSVSWYQQTPGQGLQFLFEYFSETQRNKGNFPGRFSGRQFSNSRSEMNVSTLELGDSALYLCASSLAPGTSGTDTQYFGPGTRLTVL.

This clonotype was detected only a few times. V gene TRBV18 combines with J gene TRBJ1-2; D perhaps matches TRBD1 (6 bases). Trimming removed 3 bases at V and 4 bases at J, with 9 bases between. In germline, CDR1 is KGHSH, CDR2 LQKENI. The CDR3 covers 13 residues. DNA for the CDR3: TGTGCCAGCTCACCGGACAGAATCTATGGCTACACCTTC. Amino acids: CASSPDRIYGYTF. Complete variable domain (other parts from reference TRBV18 and TRBJ1-2): NAGVMQNPRHLVRRRGQEARLRCSPMKGHSHVYWYRQLPEEGLKFMVYLQKENIIDESGMPKERFSAEFPKEGPSILRIQQVVRGDSAAYFCASSPDRIYGYTFGSGTRLTVV.

This clonotype has ten or more counts. The chain employs TRBV29-1 and TRBJ2-3; 8 positions agree with TRBD2. After removal of 2 bases from V and 4 bases from J, the junction contained 8 bases not matched to a gene. The length of the CDR3 is 15 residues. Germline CDR1 is SQVTM and CDR2 is ANQGSEA. This CDR3 reads CSVESRRGGPDTQYF. CDR3 coding DNA: TGCAGCGTTGAAAGTAGACGGGGGGGACCAGATACGCAGTATTTT.

In this sample, this clonotype turned up many times. The chain employs TRBV12-3 or TRBV12-4 and TRBJ1-5; 7 positions agree with TRBD1. J lost 4 bases, V lost 6 bases, and 9 bases had no gene match. The CDR3 is made up of 15 amino acids. CDR3 protein: CASSRTGAGNQPQHF. The CDR3 nucleotides read TGTGCCAGCAGCCGGACAGGAGCGGGGAATCAGCCCCAGCATTTT.

This clonotype appeared many times. V gene TRBV20-1 combines with J gene TRBJ1-6, with D perhaps TRBD1 (6 bases). V dropped 2 bases and J dropped 8 bases, with 10 bases sitting between them. CDR3 length: 13 residues. Germline CDR1 DFQATT, CDR2 SNEGSKA (reference sequence). The CDR3, as DNA: TGCAGTGCTAGAAGGACAGTCGATTCACCCCTCCACTTT. Amino acids: CSARRTVDSPLHF.

This clonotype has more than one count but fewer than ten. The rearrangement links TRBV6-2 or TRBV6-3 to TRBJ1-2; a weak D match, TRBD1 (6 bases). The CDR3 runs 14 residues. CDR1 and CDR2 (germline): MNHEY, SVGEGT. Trimming stripped 6 bases from V and 4 bases from J, with 15 bases between. CDR3 sequence reads: CASSRDTGPYGYTF. CDR3 bases: TGTGCCAGCAGCCGGGACACGGGGCCCTATGGCTACACCTTC.

This clonotype was detected a few times. This chain links TRBV5-1 with TRBJ1-6, with TRBD1 identical over 7 bases. With 4 bases clipped from V and 3 bases from J, the junction kept 4 bases outside the gene matches. There are 15 residues in the CDR3. Germline V gives CDR1 SGHRS, CDR2 YFSETQ. The CDR3 here is CASSAGQIYNSPLHF. CDR3 nucleotides: TGCGCCAGCAGCGCGGGACAGATCTATAATTCACCCCTCCACTTT.

The chain recombines TRBV2 with TRBJ2-6, with 7 nucleotides matching TRBD2. With V trimmed by 6 bases and J by 4 bases, 9 bases remained unmatched. The CDR3 totals 16 residues. Per germline, CDR1 SNHLY and CDR2 FYNNEI. CDR3 nucleotides: TGTGCCAGCAGCACTGGGAGGGTGCGAGGGGCCAACGTCCTGACTTTC. Encoded protein: CASSTGRVRGANVLTF.

This clonotype was detected many times. The chain is built from TRBV7-9 and TRBJ1-1; 7 bases are a match to TRBD1. The germline CDR1 and CDR2 sequences are SEHNR and FQNEAQ (reference sequence). Trimming at V came to 4 bases and at J to 6 bases, leaving 2 bases not matched to a gene. The CDR3 runs 12 residues. The CDR3 here is CASSSTGSEAFF. The CDR3 nucleotides are TGTGCCAGCAGCTCGACAGGGTCTGAAGCTTTCTTT. Together with reference TRBV7-9 and TRBJ1-1, the CDR3 gives the full variable domain: DTGVSQNPRHKITKRGQNVTFRCDPISEHNRLYWYRQTLGQGPEFLTYFQNEAQLEKSRLLSDRFSAERPKGSFSTLEIQRTEQGDSAMYLCASSSTGSEAFFGQGTRLTVV.

This clonotype occurred many times. This chain uses TRBV5-1 with TRBJ2-7, with D unresolved. Trimming took off 0 bases at V and 4 bases at J, with 8 bases between the two ends. Germline CDR1 reads SGHRS; CDR2 reads YFSETQ. The CDR3 is 13 amino acids. Written as DNA, the CDR3 is TGCGCCAGCAGCTTGGCGACCAGTTACGAGCAGTACTTC. It translates to CASSLATSYEQYF.

V usage is TRBV20-1 and J usage is TRBJ1-2; D gene ambiguous. Germline V gene data show CDR1 as DFQATT and CDR2 as SNEGSKA (reference sequence). This CDR3 comprises 12 residues. V dropped 2 bases and J dropped 8 bases, with 12 bases sitting between them. The CDR3 here is CSARPSVGGYTF. CDR3 sequence (DNA): TGCAGTGCTAGACCTTCGGTGGGCGGCTACACCTTC.

This clonotype turned up a few times. The V call is TRBV20-1, the J call TRBJ2-5; 10 positions match TRBD2. In germline, CDR1 is DFQATT, CDR2 SNEGSKA (reference sequence). The CDR3 has 17 residues. V lost 0 bases to trimming and J lost 5 bases; unmatched junction nucleotides: 12. The CDR3 DNA follows: TGCAGTGCTAGAGATCGGCCTAGCGGGAGTATTGATGAGACCCAGTACTTC. Protein product: CSARDRPSGSIDETQYF.

This clonotype was counted between two and nine times. A junction boundary mismatches the germline segment, possibly from a read error. V and J are TRBV12-3 or TRBV12-4 and TRBJ1-5; unclear D gene. The CDR3 covers 12 residues. In DNA, the CDR3 is TGTGCCAGCAGCTTACAAAATCGGCCCCAGCATTTT. Its translation is CASSLQNRPQHF.

This clonotype was counted many times. The chain couples TRBV4-2 to TRBJ2-1; a possible D gene is TRBD1 (6 bases). Germline V lookup: CDR1 LGHNA, CDR2 YNFKEQ. Trimming pared 4 bases from V and 0 bases from J, leaving 22 bases between. The CDR3 consists of 19 residues. CDR3 in amino acids: CASSPQGAGQKSSYNEQFF. Here the CDR3 DNA reads TGTGCCAGCAGCCCCCAAGGGGCCGGACAGAAGAGCTCCTACAATGAGCAGTTCTTC.

The table lists this clonotype with many counts. The chain combines TRBV11-1 with TRBJ1-4; D uncertain. The ends were cut back, 2 bases at V and 7 bases at J, with 14 bases in the middle. The CDR3 is made up of 15 amino acids. CDR1 is SGHAT and CDR2 is FQDESV in the germline V gene (reference sequence). CDR3 bases: TGTGCCAGCAGCTTACTCCTGGACCCCAGTGAAAAACTGTTTTTT. Encoded protein: CASSLLLDPSEKLFF.

This rearrangement joins TRBV28 to TRBJ2-1; TRBD1 might be the D (6 bases). The CDR3 extends over 15 amino acids. Germline CDR1 MDHEN, CDR2 SYDVKM. V was clipped by 3 bases and J by 4 bases, with 13 bases between them. The CDR3 sequence is CASSFGQTSYNEQFF. The DNA of the CDR3 is TGTGCCAGCAGTTTTGGACAGACTTCGTACAATGAGCAGTTCTTC.

This clonotype was picked up many times. The chain uses TRBV6-1 and TRBJ1-2; D gene ambiguous. V was shortened by 6 bases and J by 4 bases, with 18 bases between the two germline ends. Germline V gene data show CDR1 as MNHNS and CDR2 as SASEGT. The CDR3 has 15 residues. As DNA, the CDR3 is TGTGCCAGCAGCCTCCTTACATCGGCCCCCTATGGCTACACCTTC. Translated: CASSLLTSAPYGYTF.

There are a few counts of this clonotype. The gene calls are TRBV5-8 and TRBJ2-2, with a weak D call TRBD2 (6 bases). Trimming pared 6 bases from V and 3 bases from J, leaving 12 bases between. This CDR3 region has 14 residues. CDR1 SGHTS and CDR2 YDEGEE come from the germline V gene. CDR3 DNA sequence: TGTGCCAGCATCGGACTAACTTACACCGGGGAGCTGTTTTTT. Amino acids: CASIGLTYTGELFF. The full variable domain, rest sourced from reference TRBV5-8 and TRBJ2-2, is EAGVTQSPTHLIKTRGQQATLRCSPISGHTSVYWYQQALGLGLQFLLWYDEGEERNRGNFPPRFSGRQFPNYSSELNVNALELEDSALYLCASIGLTYTGELFFGEGSRLTVL.

This clonotype came up a few times. The chain has TRBV5-4 and TRBJ2-4; 11 bases match TRBD1. The CDR3 is 16 residues long. Germline values: CDR1 SGHNT, CDR2 YYREEE (reference sequence). The ends lost 4 bases at V and 2 bases at J; junction bases unmatched: 5. CDR3 region: CASSVGQGAPKNIQYF. In nucleotides, the CDR3 is TGTGCCAGCAGCGTCGGACAGGGGGCACCCAAAAACATTCAGTACTTC.